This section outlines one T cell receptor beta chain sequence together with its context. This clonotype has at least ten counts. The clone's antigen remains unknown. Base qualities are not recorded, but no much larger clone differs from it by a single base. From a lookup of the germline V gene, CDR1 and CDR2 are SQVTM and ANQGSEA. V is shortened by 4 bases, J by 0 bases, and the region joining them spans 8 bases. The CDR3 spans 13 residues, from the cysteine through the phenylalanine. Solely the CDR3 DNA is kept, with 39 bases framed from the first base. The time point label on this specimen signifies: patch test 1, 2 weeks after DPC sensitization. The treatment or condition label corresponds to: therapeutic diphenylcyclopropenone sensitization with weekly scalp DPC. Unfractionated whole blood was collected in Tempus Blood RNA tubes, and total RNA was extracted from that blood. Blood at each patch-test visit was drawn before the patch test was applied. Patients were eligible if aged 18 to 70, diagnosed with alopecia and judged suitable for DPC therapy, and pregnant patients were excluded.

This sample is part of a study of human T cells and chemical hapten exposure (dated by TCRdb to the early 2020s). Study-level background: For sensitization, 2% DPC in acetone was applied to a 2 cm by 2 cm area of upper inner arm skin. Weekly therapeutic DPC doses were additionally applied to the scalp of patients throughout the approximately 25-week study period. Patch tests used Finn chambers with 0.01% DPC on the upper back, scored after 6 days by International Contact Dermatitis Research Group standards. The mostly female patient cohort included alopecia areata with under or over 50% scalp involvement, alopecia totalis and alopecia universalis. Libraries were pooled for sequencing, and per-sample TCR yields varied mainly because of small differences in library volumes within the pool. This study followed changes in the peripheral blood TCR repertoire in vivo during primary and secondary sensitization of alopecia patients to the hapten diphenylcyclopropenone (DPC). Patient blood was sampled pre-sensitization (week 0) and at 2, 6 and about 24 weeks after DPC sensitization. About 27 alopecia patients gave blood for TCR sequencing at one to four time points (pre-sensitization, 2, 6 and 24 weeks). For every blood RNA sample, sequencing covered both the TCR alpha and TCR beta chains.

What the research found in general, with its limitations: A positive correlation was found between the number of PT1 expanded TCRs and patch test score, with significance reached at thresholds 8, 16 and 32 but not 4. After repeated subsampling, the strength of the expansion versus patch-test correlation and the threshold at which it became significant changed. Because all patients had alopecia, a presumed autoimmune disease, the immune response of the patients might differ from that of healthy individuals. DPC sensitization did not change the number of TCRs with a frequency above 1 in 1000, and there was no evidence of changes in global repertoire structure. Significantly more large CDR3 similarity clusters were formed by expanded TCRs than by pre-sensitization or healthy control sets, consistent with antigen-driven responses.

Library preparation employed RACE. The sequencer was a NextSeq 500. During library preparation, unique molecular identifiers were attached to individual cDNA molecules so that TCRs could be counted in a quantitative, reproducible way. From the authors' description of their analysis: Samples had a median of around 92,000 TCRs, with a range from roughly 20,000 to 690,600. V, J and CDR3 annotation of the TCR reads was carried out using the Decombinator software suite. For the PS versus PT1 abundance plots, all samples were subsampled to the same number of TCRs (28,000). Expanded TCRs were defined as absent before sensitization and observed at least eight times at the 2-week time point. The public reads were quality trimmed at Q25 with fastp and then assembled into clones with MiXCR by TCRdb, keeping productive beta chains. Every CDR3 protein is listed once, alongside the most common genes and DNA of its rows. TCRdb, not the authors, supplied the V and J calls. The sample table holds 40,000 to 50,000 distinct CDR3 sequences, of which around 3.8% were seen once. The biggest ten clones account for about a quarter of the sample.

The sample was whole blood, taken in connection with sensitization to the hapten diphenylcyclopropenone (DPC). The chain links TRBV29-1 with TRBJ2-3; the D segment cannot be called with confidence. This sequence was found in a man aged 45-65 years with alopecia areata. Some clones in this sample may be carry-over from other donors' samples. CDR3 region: CSVGISSTDTQYF. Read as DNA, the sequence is TGCAGCGTTGGCATTAGTAGCACAGATACGCAGTATTTT.